This T cell receptor beta chain comes out of a study of T cells expressing NK-cell markers. TCRdb re-called the 5' RACE reads and gives one entry per CDR3 protein, without DNA. The table lists about 460,000 distinct CDR3 sequences, with around 1.4% in the top ten. Germline-derived CDR1 and CDR2 are MGHDK and SYGVNS. The CDR3 length is 15 residues. The chain recombines TRBV25-1 with TRBJ1-1. The receptor was derived from a woman aged 45-60 years in good health. Specimen: blood T cells: a sorted CD56 or NKG2C T cell subset, CD4+ or CD8+ T cells, or bulk PBMC T cells (not recorded which). The CDR3 spells CASRPRGGTSTEAFF.